This section outlines one T cell receptor beta chain sequence together with its context. What it recognizes is unknown. Germline CDR1 is SGHVS and CDR2 is FQNEAQ. The CDR3 length is 13 residues. V shed 5 bases, J shed 0 bases, and the junction held 1 base outside the gene matches. This specimen belongs to a study of cytomegalovirus exposure and HLA in healthy donors. It was with 60 Vbeta and 13 Jbeta primers that the PCR ran. Method: immunoSEQ multiplex PCR; TCRdb's copy keeps in-frame clones and lacks some. The sample has some 210,000 clones, about 89% seen once. General observations from the study: Usually a TCR sequence was rare, but some public TCRs were found in many donors. After further analysis at a later stage, roughly 16,000 TCR beta sequences were associated with HLA alleles at 0.05 false discovery rate. Reports indicate that TCR beta sequences accurately predicted the HLA-A and HLA-B alleles of most subjects.

Source material: PBMCs. The clonotype originates from a man aged 25-40 years in good health and CMV-seronegative. The chain links TRBV7-8 to TRBJ2-7, with 7 bases identical to TRBD1. The CDR3 sequence: CASSRDSSYEQYF. The CDR3 DNA reads as TGTGCCAGCAGCCGGGACAGCTCCTACGAGCAGTACTTC.